These 14 T cell receptor beta chains came from one sample sequenced in a study of blood T cell repertoires in COVID-19. Clones were read by immunoSEQ multiplex PCR, and TCRdb kept only the in-frame ones, dropping some. The sample consists of 80,000 to 100,000 clones, about 85% of them appearing once. The sample was peripheral blood. All receptors derive from a man in his 70s with acute or convalescent COVID-19.

The chain carries TRBV5-1 and TRBJ2-1; possibly TRBD2 for D (5 bases). The CDR3 consists of 14 residues. Germline CDR1 SGHRS, CDR2 YFSETQ. V gave up 2 bases and J gave up 5 bases, with 11 bases separating them. CDR3 DNA sequence: TGCGCCAGCAGCTTCCGCTCGGGGAACAATGAGCAGTTCTTC. As protein: CASSFRSGNNEQFF.

The V and J genes are TRBV12-3 or TRBV12-4 and TRBJ1-1; 7 nucleotides match TRBD1. V trimming: 5 bases; J trimming: 3 bases; junction bases outside the gene matches: 3. CDR3 length equals 13 residues. CDR3 in DNA: TGTGCCAGCAGTGGGGACAGTCACACTGAAGCTTTCTTT. This translates into CASSGDSHTEAFF.

The rearrangement uses TRBV7-2 and TRBJ2-1; 8 bases agree with TRBD2. Germline loops: CDR1 SGHTA, CDR2 FQGNSA. The length of the CDR3 is 15 residues. With V trimmed by 5 bases and J by 4 bases, 7 bases remained unmatched. Here the CDR3 reads CASSQAGGGYNEQFF. DNA of the CDR3: TGTGCCAGCAGCCAGGCCGGGGGGGGATACAATGAGCAGTTCTTC. The complete variable domain, with remaining parts taken from reference TRBV7-2 and TRBJ2-1, reads GAGVSQSPSNKVTEKGKDVELRCDPISGHTALYWYRQSLGQGLEFLIYFQGNSAPDKSGLPSDRFSAERTGGSVSTLTIQRTQQEDSAVYLCASSQAGGGYNEQFFGPGTRLTVL.

J is TRBJ1-1 and V is TRBV5-1; the match to TRBD1 covers 11 bases. The CDR3 covers 15 residues. Per germline, CDR1 SGHRS and CDR2 YFSETQ. V shed 0 bases, J shed 3 bases, and the junction held 1 base outside the gene matches. The CDR3 region has the DNA TGCGCCAGCAGCTTGGGGGACAGGGGGGACACTGAAGCTTTCTTT. This codes for CASSLGDRGDTEAFF.

The chain carries TRBV4-1 and TRBJ1-3; 10 bases map to TRBD1. V was pared by 2 bases and J by 7 bases, with 5 bases of the junction left unmatched. This CDR3 has 15 residues. The germline CDR1 and CDR2 sequences are MGHRA and YSYEKL. The CDR3 protein is CASSQPRDRGNTIYF. The CDR3 nucleotides are TGCGCCAGCAGCCAACCCCGGGACAGGGGCAACACCATATATTTT.

The CDR3 loop is CASSLVSLLAGELFF. The CDR3 region has the DNA TGTGCCAGCAGCTTAGTAAGCCTCTTGGCCGGGGAGCTGTTTTTT. The V call is TRBV11-2, the J call TRBJ2-2; D gene unclear. The CDR3 contains 15 residues. Germline CDR1 is SGHAT and CDR2 is FQNNGV. V gave up 1 base and J gave up 6 bases, with 12 bases separating them.

The chain employs TRBV18 and TRBJ1-2; 7 nucleotides line up with TRBD1. Germline-derived CDR1 and CDR2 are KGHSH and LQKENI. Germline trimming cut 2 bases from V and 7 bases from J; bases unmatched to any gene: 4. The CDR3 runs to 13 residues. The CDR3 is CASSPKTGFGYTF. The CDR3 region has the DNA TGTGCCAGCTCACCAAAGACAGGGTTTGGCTACACCTTC.

This clone has just one count. The chain links TRBV7-6 to TRBJ2-7; 7 positions agree with TRBD2. Trimming at V came to 4 bases and at J to 0 bases, leaving 12 bases not matched to a gene. The germline V gene encodes CDR1 SGHVS and CDR2 FNYEAQ. The CDR3 has 17 residues. The CDR3 region is CASSSLNGGGSSYEQYF. The CDR3 region has the DNA TGTGCCAGCAGCTCCCTAAATGGCGGGGGAAGCTCCTACGAGCAGTACTTC.

The rearrangement uses TRBV2 and TRBJ1-2; TRBD1 might be the D (5 bases). V was trimmed by 3 bases and J by 1 base, leaving 12 bases between them. Germline CDR1 and CDR2: SNHLY and FYNNEI. The CDR3 extends over 15 amino acids. CDR3 nucleotide sequence: TGTGCCAGCAGTGATCAAGGGGCCCTTAACTATGGCTACACCTTC. Translated, it gives CASSDQGALNYGYTF.

The chain uses TRBV28 and TRBJ1-1; no clear D. Per the germline V gene, CDR1 is MDHEN and CDR2 is SYDVKM. Between the trimmed V and J ends, which lost 6 bases and 9 bases, there was a span of 17 bases. The CDR3 runs to 13 residues. The CDR3 loop is CASSPVRSPQAFF. The CDR3 nucleotides are TGTGCCAGCAGCCCGGTGAGGTCACCCCAAGCTTTCTTT.

The genes are TRBV27 and TRBJ1-3, with no clear D. There are 13 residues in the CDR3. V lost 4 bases and J 4 bases, leaving 8 bases between the germline ends. The germline CDR1 and CDR2 sequences are MNHEY and SMNVEV (reference sequence). The chain's CDR3 is CASSSSRGNTIYF. Written as DNA, the CDR3 is TGTGCCAGCAGTTCCTCCAGGGGAAACACCATATATTTT.

J is TRBJ1-1 and V is TRBV4-1; 8 nucleotides align to TRBD1. Unmatched junction bases numbered 4, after V lost 4 bases and J lost 3 bases. The CDR3 extends over 14 amino acids. CDR1 is MGHRA and CDR2 is YSYEKL in the germline V gene. The CDR3 DNA is TGCGCCAGCAGCCCATACAGGGGGGACACTGAAGCTTTCTTT. Translation gives CASSPYRGDTEAFF.

The gene calls are TRBV19 and TRBJ1-1, with D possibly matching TRBD1 (5 bases). Germline CDR1 LNHDA, CDR2 SQIVND (reference sequence). This CDR3 is built from 15 residues. V lost 5 bases to trimming and J lost 1 base, with 14 bases between them. DNA for the CDR3: TGTGCCAGTAGTTCCGGGCCAGGGCGGAACACTGAAGCTTTCTTT. This encodes CASSSGPGRNTEAFF.

The CDR3 region is CASSPEPGDGSPLHF. The CDR3 nucleotides are TGTGCCAGCAGCCCAGAACCCGGGGATGGGTCACCCCTCCACTTT. This sequence joins TRBV7-9 and TRBJ1-6, with D hard to call. The CDR3 spans 15 residues. The germline V gene has CDR1 SEHNR and CDR2 FQNEAQ (reference sequence). The V end lost 5 bases, the J end lost 10 bases, and 18 bases lay between the germline ends.